This T cell receptor beta chain was sequenced in a study of blood T cells in healthy people across ages. As for the study in general: Per two T cells, template switching captured roughly one barcoded beta molecule. Study outcomes and limitations: What prevented conclusive comparison of naive and antigen-experienced cells was that PBMCs were unsorted. Getting older went along with TCR beta diversity per million T cells dropping roughly linearly.

The donors, all healthy, were Caucasians living in Russia, aged roughly 6 to 100. The V end was cut by 4 bases, the J end by 0 bases, with 9 bases between. Germline CDR1 is MNHEY and CDR2 is SMNVEV (reference sequence). This CDR3 has 14 residues. To note about this clonotype: Its antigen is unknown.

Combining a sample-barcoded 5' primer with a J-beta primer mix, a second PCR ran for about 6 to 12 cycles. TCRdb re-called the 5' RACE reads with MiXCR, one entry per CDR3 protein. This sample carries about 1.8 million distinct CDR3 sequences, about 50% of them seen once, and the ten largest clones take approximately 2%. The sequence was obtained from a woman between 35 and 50 years old in good health. The chain joins TRBV27 to TRBJ1-2; D is unclear. Sequencing used blood. For the CDR3, the DNA is TGTGCCAGCAGTTCGGTGCGGACTAACTATGGCTACACCTTC. Its protein is CASSSVRTNYGYTF.